The present T cell receptor (beta chain) was sequenced within a study of a mutant IDH1 vaccine in newly diagnosed glioma (dated by TCRdb to the early 2020s). For the study in its entirety: Patients were given eight vaccinations, in weeks 1, 3, 5, 7, 11, 15, 19 and 23, which matched visits V03 through V10. Vaccination started 4-6 weeks after radiotherapy alone, or was given together with temozolomide cycles in the groups whose treatment included chemotherapy. Of the approximately 35 treated patients, about 62% were male and approximately 40% were female, and a mean age of 40.4 years was recorded. Prior to enrollment, patients had been given standard therapy consisting of radiotherapy alone, temozolomide alone, or radiochemotherapy with temozolomide, with the combination given to most patients. Peripheral blood was collected at six visits: V03 (baseline), V05, V07, V10, V12 and V13. Longitudinal TCRB deep sequencing was performed for about two dozen treated patients wherever samples were available for exploratory analyses.

The sample's time point, from its label and the paper: week 5, during vaccination. Every vaccine dose consisted of 300 ug of a 20-mer mutant IDH1 peptide in Montanide, administered subcutaneously together with topical imiquimod. The donors had newly diagnosed IDH1-mutant astrocytomas of WHO grade 3 or 4 that showed loss of nuclear ATRX. The samples were drawn from NOA16, a multicentre, single-arm, open-label phase I trial in Germany that tested a mutant IDH1 peptide vaccine in humans for the first time. The DNeasy Blood and Tissue Kit was used to extract genomic DNA from EDTA blood for TCRB sequencing. What the authors observed across the whole study: PBMC samples for TCRB deep sequencing were selected based on availability. According to the authors, sample limitations meant that analyses of patient blood samples could not be reproduced. Vaccine-induced immune responses across multiple MHC alleles were detected in 80% to 95% of patients. No apparent relationship was observed between pseudoprogression and alterations in the top peripheral T cell clonotypes detected by TCRB sequencing.

As concerns this clone: It has no known antigen specificity. Per-base quality was not reported, and no clone a single base away is much larger than it.

The library was produced with the immunoSEQ multiplex PCR assay. Rearranged TCR beta chain sequences were amplified with the hsTCRB Kit following the manufacturer's protocol. An Illumina MiSeq was used to sequence the TCRB libraries. The paper's data handling went like this. The proprietary platform of the kit vendor was used for demultiplexing, trimming and gene mapping. TCRdb retrieved this table from immuneACCESS and kept in-frame rearrangements only. Not all clones are present; in checked studies, unresolved V genes account for under half, and no reason is known for the remainder. The V and J calls and clone size were taken over from that table, and D and trimming were inferred from the DNA. The sample profile shows over 45,000 clones; 81% of them were found once. The ten largest account for approximately 3.6% of the sample. Via the germline V gene, CDR1 is SGHAT and CDR2 FQNNGV. Relative to germline, V is missing 5 bases and J is missing 7 bases, with 7 bases of the junction outside any gene match. The CDR3 covers 14 residues, taking in both the cysteine and the phenylalanine. Just CDR3 DNA is preserved here, 42 bases in frame from base 1.

This chain joins TRBV11-2 to TRBJ1-2; the junction holds 10 bases that match TRBD1. This receptor was identified in a man aged 25 to 40 with glioma. The sequenced sample was PBMCs, obtained from a glioma patient whose treatment included an IDH1 peptide vaccine. CDR3 loop: CASSARQGAIGYTF. At the DNA level, the sequence is TGTGCCAGCAGCGCCCGACAGGGGGCGATTGGCTACACCTTC.